A selection of T cell receptor beta chains follows, all from one sample in a study of identifying expanded T cells in peripheral blood. Sequencing was performed with immunoSEQ multiplex PCR; in TCRdb, only in-frame clones are kept and a portion is missing. Of over 85,000 clones listed, roughly 85% are singletons. The sample consisted of blood. The receptors come from a person between 18 and 75 years old in good health. Both conserved end residues are part of each CDR3. Fields, in order: D gene, clone size, J gene, V gene, CDR3 protein, CDR3 DNA. The D gene is left open where the match is weak. Only some rows state a clone size, as once, few, many or a class for expanded clones.

NA,NA,TRBJ1-2,TRBV19,CASSPSLGQRYGYTF,TGTGCCAGTAGTCCCTCGTTAGGGCAAAGATATGGCTACACCTTC
NA,NA,TRBJ1-1,TRBV18,CASSPRDVGLGTEAFF,TGTGCCAGCTCACCTAGGGACGTCGGATTGGGCACTGAAGCTTTCTTT
NA,NA,TRBJ1-4,TRBV25-1,CASTQVGGEKLFF,TGTGCCAGCACCCAGGTCGGCGGTGAAAAACTGTTTTTT
NA,NA,TRBJ1-5,TRBV6-1,CAINQGTLGSPQHF,TGTGCCATTAATCAGGGGACCCTCGGATCGCCCCAGCATTTT
NA,NA,TRBJ1-2,TRBV7-2,CASSLRRQSVENYGYTF,TGTGCCAGCAGTCTCAGGCGGCAGTCAGTAGAGAACTATGGCTACACCTTC
NA,NA,TRBJ1-2,TRBV4-1,CASSQEGLSPNYGYTF,TGCGCCAGCAGCCAAGAGGGACTGTCACCTAACTATGGCTACACCTTC
NA,NA,TRBJ1-5,TRBV7-8,CASSLAVHTATGGYQPQHF,TGTGCCAGCAGCTTAGCGGTCCACACCGCCACCGGGGGATATCAGCCCCAGCATTTT
NA,NA,TRBJ1-1,TRBV27,CASTKSGTMNTEAFF,TGTGCCAGCACCAAAAGCGGCACCATGAACACTGAAGCTTTCTTT
TRBD1,NA,TRBJ1-4,TRBV7-6,CASSLVSGGEKLFF,TGTGCCAGCAGCTTGGTTTCAGGGGGCGAAAAACTGTTTTTT
TRBD1,NA,TRBJ2-3,TRBV27,CASSLYLTGARDTQYF,TGTGCCAGCAGTTTATATCTGACAGGGGCCCGAGATACGCAGTATTTT
NA,NA,TRBJ2-6,TRBV4-3,CASSQSALGANVLTF,TGCGCCAGCAGCCAAAGCGCGCTTGGGGCCAACGTCCTGACTTTC
TRBD1,NA,TRBJ2-2,TRBV19,CASSRLGTGPGWGALFF,TGTGCCAGTAGTAGACTCGGGACAGGACCGGGTTGGGGAGCGCTGTTTTTT
NA,NA,TRBJ2-2,TRBV2,CASRPGDFSTGELFF,TGTGCCAGCCGACCAGGGGATTTTTCCACCGGGGAGCTGTTTTTT
NA,NA,TRBJ1-4,TRBV7-9,CASSLGAGDPTNEKLFF,TGTGCCAGCAGCTTAGGGGCAGGGGACCCAACTAATGAAAAACTGTTTTTT
NA,NA,TRBJ2-7,TRBV9,CASSVGANYEQYF,TGTGCCAGCAGCGTAGGGGCCAACTACGAGCAGTACTTC
NA,NA,TRBJ1-1,TRBV11-3,CASSSELTGSSSNTEAFF,TGTGCCAGCAGCTCTGAATTAACAGGGTCGTCTTCGAACACTGAAGCTTTCTTT
TRBD1,NA,TRBJ1-1,TRBV30,CAWSWDRGHTEAFF,TGTGCCTGGAGTTGGGACAGGGGGCACACTGAAGCTTTCTTT
NA,NA,TRBJ1-1,TRBV6-1,CASGLSGEAFF,TGTGCCAGCGGGCTTTCGGGTGAAGCTTTCTTT
TRBD1,NA,TRBJ1-4,TRBV4-2,CASSMMTGTQEKLFF,TGTGCCAGCAGCATGATGACAGGGACCCAGGAAAAACTGTTTTTT
NA,NA,TRBJ1-4,TRBV4-1,CASSQDPSDGNEKLFF,TGCGCCAGCAGCCAAGATCCCTCGGACGGTAATGAAAAACTGTTTTTT
NA,NA,TRBJ2-7,TRBV6-5,CASTPTASYEQYF,TGTGCCAGCACCCCGACAGCCTCCTACGAGCAGTACTTC
NA,once,TRBJ2-1,TRBV18,CASSPQGQVGEQFF,TGTGCCAGCTCACCACAAGGCCAGGTAGGGGAGCAGTTCTTC
TRBD2,NA,TRBJ2-1,TRBV29-1,CSTSGGGYNEQFF,TGCAGTACTAGCGGGGGGGGCTACAATGAGCAGTTCTTC
NA,NA,TRBJ1-1,TRBV5-1,CASSPGTQVGEAFF,TGCGCCAGCAGCCCGGGGACCCAGGTGGGGGAAGCTTTCTTT
TRBD1,NA,TRBJ2-7,TRBV18,CASSPPTGPYEQYF,TGTGCCAGCTCACCACCGACAGGGCCCTACGAGCAGTACTTC
NA,NA,TRBJ1-1,TRBV6-1,CASTSKAYMNTEAFF,TGTGCCAGCACCTCAAAAGCCTACATGAACACTGAAGCTTTCTTT
NA,NA,TRBJ1-1,TRBV11-2,CASSPTGNTEAFF,TGTGCCAGCAGCCCCACAGGTAACACTGAAGCTTTCTTT
NA,NA,TRBJ2-7,TRBV19,CASSIVGGPYEQYF,TGTGCCAGTAGTATCGTGGGCGGGCCTTACGAGCAGTACTTC
NA,NA,TRBJ2-2,TRBV6-6,CASSRTAGELFF,TGTGCCAGCAGCCGGACAGCCGGGGAGCTGTTTTTT
TRBD1,NA,TRBJ2-5,TRBV2,CASSGGWTGAYF,TGTGCCAGCAGCGGAGGGTGGACAGGGGCGTACTTC
NA,once,TRBJ1-5,TRBV11-2,CASSLGAGATPQHF,TGTGCCAGCAGCTTAGGTGCCGGAGCAACCCCCCAGCATTTT
NA,NA,TRBJ2-5,TRBV5-5,CASSQLGLRETQYF,TGTGCCAGCAGCCAACTGGGCCTAAGAGAGACCCAGTACTTC
NA,NA,TRBJ1-2,TRBV6-5,CASSSLPPDHNYGYTF,TGTGCCAGCAGTTCACTACCCCCGGACCATAACTATGGCTACACCTTC
NA,NA,TRBJ1-6,TRBV9,CASSATVEVWSPLHF,TGTGCCAGCAGCGCCACAGTGGAGGTTTGGTCACCCCTCCACTTT
NA,NA,TRBJ2-5,TRBV9,CASSVGIQETQYF,TGTGCCAGCAGCGTAGGTATACAAGAGACCCAGTACTTC
TRBD1,NA,TRBJ1-1,TRBV18,CASSPEAGGSQAFF,TGTGCCAGCTCACCTGAGGCAGGGGGCTCTCAAGCTTTCTTT
NA,NA,TRBJ1-2,TRBV9,CASSVEAGSVYGYTF,TGTGCCAGCAGCGTAGAGGCAGGGTCGGTCTATGGCTACACCTTC
NA,NA,TRBJ2-7,TRBV6-5,CASSSKWGYEQYF,TGTGCCAGCAGTTCGAAGTGGGGCTACGAGCAGTACTTC
NA,NA,TRBJ1-2,TRBV13,CASSLNRRYGYTF,TGTGCCAGCAGCTTAAACAGGCGCTATGGCTACACCTTC
NA,NA,TRBJ2-4,TRBV7-9,CASSGFKGGTLAKNIQYF,TGTGCCAGCAGCGGATTCAAAGGGGGAACCTTAGCCAAAAACATTCAGTACTTC
NA,NA,TRBJ1-1,TRBV18,CASSPGGDEWAFF,TGTGCCAGCTCACCGGGGGGGGATGAATGGGCTTTCTTT
TRBD1,NA,TRBJ2-3,TRBV27,CASSWTGGPTDTQYF,TGTGCCAGCAGTTGGACAGGGGGCCCAACAGATACGCAGTATTTT
NA,NA,TRBJ1-2,TRBV6-1,CASSPPGGYGYTF,TGTGCCAGCAGTCCCCCCGGGGGTTATGGCTACACCTTC
TRBD1,few,TRBJ1-6,TRBV2,CASSEGQGGSYNSPLHF,TGTGCCAGCAGTGAAGGACAGGGGGGGTCCTATAATTCACCCCTCCACTTT
NA,NA,TRBJ1-1,TRBV7-3,CASGDRTPVEAFF,TGTGCCAGCGGCGACAGAACACCGGTCGAAGCTTTCTTT
NA,NA,TRBJ2-7,TRBV7-8,CASFQTVGVSSYEQYF,TGTGCCAGCTTCCAAACAGTAGGTGTCAGCTCCTACGAGCAGTACTTC
NA,once,TRBJ2-7,TRBV27,CASRQTVFYEQYF,TGTGCCAGCAGGCAGACGGTTTTCTACGAGCAGTACTTC
TRBD1,NA,TRBJ1-5,TRBV19,CASSILDQGARNQPQHF,TGTGCCAGTAGTATACTCGACCAGGGGGCTCGCAATCAGCCCCAGCATTTT
NA,few,TRBJ1-6,TRBV18,CASSRTDNSPLHF,TGTGCCAGCTCACGGACGGATAATTCACCCCTCCACTTT
TRBD1,NA,TRBJ1-1,TRBV7-2,CASSPDLPGQHRNTEAFF,TGTGCCAGCAGCCCGGACCTCCCGGGACAGCACAGGAACACTGAAGCTTTCTTT
NA,NA,TRBJ2-1,TRBV5-5,CASSAPSNTGRSYNEQFF,TGTGCCAGCAGCGCCCCGTCAAATACAGGGAGGTCCTACAATGAGCAGTTCTTC
TRBD1,once,TRBJ1-1,TRBV9,CASSALRGPTEAFF,TGTGCCAGCAGCGCACTTAGGGGGCCCACTGAAGCTTTCTTT
NA,NA,TRBJ1-2,TRBV9,CASSVEAGHYGYTF,TGTGCCAGCAGCGTAGAAGCAGGGCACTATGGCTACACCTTC
NA,NA,TRBJ2-5,TRBV5-8,CASSFQSLETQYF,TGTGCCAGCAGCTTCCAGAGCCTAGAGACCCAGTACTTC
NA,NA,TRBJ1-1,TRBV4-1,CASSQSPLYTEAFF,TGCGCCAGCAGCCAATCCCCTTTATACACTGAAGCTTTCTTT
NA,NA,TRBJ1-2,TRBV28,CASSLTSRGGYTF,TGTGCCAGCAGTTTAACCTCCAGGGGCGGCTACACCTTC